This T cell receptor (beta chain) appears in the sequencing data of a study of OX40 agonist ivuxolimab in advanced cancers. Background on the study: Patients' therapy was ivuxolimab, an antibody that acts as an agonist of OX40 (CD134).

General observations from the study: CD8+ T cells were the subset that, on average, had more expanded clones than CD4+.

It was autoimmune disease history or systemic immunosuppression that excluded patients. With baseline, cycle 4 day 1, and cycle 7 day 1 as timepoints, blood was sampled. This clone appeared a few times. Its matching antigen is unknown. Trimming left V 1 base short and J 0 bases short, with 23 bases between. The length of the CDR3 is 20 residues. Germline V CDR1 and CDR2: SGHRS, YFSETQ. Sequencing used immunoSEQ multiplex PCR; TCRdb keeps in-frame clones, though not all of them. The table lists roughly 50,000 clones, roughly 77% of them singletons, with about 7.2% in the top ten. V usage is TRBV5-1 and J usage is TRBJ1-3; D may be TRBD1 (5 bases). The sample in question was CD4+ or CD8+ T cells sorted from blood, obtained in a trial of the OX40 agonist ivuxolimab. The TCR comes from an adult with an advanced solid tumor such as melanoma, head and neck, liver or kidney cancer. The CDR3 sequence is CASSLLESSRAPISGNTIYF. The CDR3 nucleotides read TGCGCCAGCAGCTTGCTCGAGTCCTCCAGGGCCCCGATCTCTGGAAACACCATATATTTT.